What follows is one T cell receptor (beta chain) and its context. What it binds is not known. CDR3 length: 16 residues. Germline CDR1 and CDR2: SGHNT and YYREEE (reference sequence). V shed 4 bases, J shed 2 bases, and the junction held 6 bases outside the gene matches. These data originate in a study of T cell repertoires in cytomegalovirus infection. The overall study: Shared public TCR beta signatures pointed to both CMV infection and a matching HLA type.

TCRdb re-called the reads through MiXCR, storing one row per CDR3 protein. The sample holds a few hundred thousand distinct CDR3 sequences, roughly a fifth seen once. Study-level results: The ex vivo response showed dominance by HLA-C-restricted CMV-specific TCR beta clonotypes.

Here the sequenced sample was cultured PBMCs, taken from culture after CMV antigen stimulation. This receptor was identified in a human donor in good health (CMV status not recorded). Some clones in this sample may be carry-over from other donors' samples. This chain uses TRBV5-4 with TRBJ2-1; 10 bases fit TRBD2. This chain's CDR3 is CASSIPGLATYNEQFF. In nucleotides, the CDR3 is TGTGCCAGCAGCATTCCGGGACTAGCGACCTACAATGAGCAGTTCTTC.